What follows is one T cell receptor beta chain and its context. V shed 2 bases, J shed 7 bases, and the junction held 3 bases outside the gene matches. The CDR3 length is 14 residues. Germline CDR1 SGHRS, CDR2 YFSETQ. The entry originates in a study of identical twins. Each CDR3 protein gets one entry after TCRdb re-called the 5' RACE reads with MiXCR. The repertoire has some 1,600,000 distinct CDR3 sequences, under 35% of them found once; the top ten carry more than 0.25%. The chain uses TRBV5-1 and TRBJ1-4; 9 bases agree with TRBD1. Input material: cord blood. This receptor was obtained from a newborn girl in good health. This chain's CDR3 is CASSFGTGSEKLFF. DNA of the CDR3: TGCGCCAGCAGCTTTGGGACAGGGAGTGAAAAACTGTTTTTT.